The 32 T cell receptor beta chains listed next were all sequenced from one sample in a study of T cell responses to AZD1222 COVID-19 vaccine. Libraries were prepared by immunoSEQ multiplex PCR; TCRdb keeps only in-frame clonotypes and omits some of them. The data hold 120,000 or so clones, with about nine tenths observed a single time. The source material was peripheral blood, sampled on day 0 of AZD1222 vaccination. The receptors shown here come from an adult in good health.

The chain combines TRBV5-1 with TRBJ1-6; TRBD1 aligns across 10 bases. This CDR3 region has 15 residues. The junction had 1 base not matched to a gene; V was cut back by 0 bases and J by 7 bases. Germline loops: CDR1 SGHRS, CDR2 YFSETQ. CDR3 residues: CASSLVDRGNSPLHF. CDR3 DNA: TGCGCCAGCAGCTTGGTGGACAGGGGGAATTCACCCCTCCACTTT.

The V call is TRBV11-1, the J call TRBJ1-2, with TRBD1 identical over 10 bases. Germline V CDR1 and CDR2: SGHAT, FQDESV (reference sequence). The junction had 2 bases not matched to a gene; V was cut back by 1 base and J by 9 bases. The CDR3 loop spans 13 amino acids. The DNA for the CDR3 is TGTGCCAGCAGCTTAGGGACAGGGGGAAGCTACACCTTC. Residues: CASSLGTGGSYTF.

This clone was seen once. This chain joins TRBV5-1 and TRBJ2-3; 10 nucleotides agree with TRBD1. From germline, CDR1 is SGHRS and CDR2 YFSETQ. V was clipped by 7 bases and J by 3 bases; unmatched bases: 8. The CDR3 extends over 15 amino acids. The CDR3 DNA reads as TGCGCCAGCTTAAGGGGGACAGGGGTGACAGATACGCAGTATTTT. It encodes CASLRGTGVTDTQYF.

This chain links TRBV27 with TRBJ2-2, with no clear D. Looked up from germline, CDR1 is MNHEY and CDR2 is SMNVEV (reference sequence). The CDR3 has 13 residues. V dropped 5 bases and J dropped 4 bases, with 8 bases sitting between them. The chain's CDR3 is CASSPRPTGELFF. The DNA of the CDR3 is TGTGCCAGCAGTCCTCGGCCCACCGGGGAGCTGTTTTTT.

This chain connects TRBV5-4 to TRBJ2-2; 7 nucleotides line up with TRBD2. The CDR3 consists of 15 residues. With 3 bases clipped from V and 2 bases from J, the junction kept 4 bases outside the gene matches. Germline V lookup: CDR1 SGHNT, CDR2 YYREEE (reference sequence). The CDR3 sequence is CASSWGGLNTGELFF. The CDR3 DNA reads as TGTGCCAGCAGCTGGGGGGGACTTAACACCGGGGAGCTGTTTTTT.

The V gene is TRBV6-5, the J gene TRBJ2-7, with D perhaps matching TRBD2 (6 bases). The CDR3 runs 14 residues. CDR1 MNHEY and CDR2 SVGAGI come from the germline V gene. The V gene lost 11 bases and the J gene lost 2 bases, with 19 bases spanning the gap. Here the CDR3 reads CACSVRAGTYEQYF. CDR3 nucleotides: TGTGCCTGCTCGGTCCGGGCGGGGACCTACGAGCAGTACTTC.

The rearrangement links TRBV6-2 or TRBV6-3 to TRBJ1-1, with 10 bases that match TRBD1. With 2 bases clipped from V and 0 bases from J, the junction kept 6 bases outside the gene matches. From germline, CDR1 is MNHEY and CDR2 SVGEGT. The CDR3 runs to 17 residues. CDR3 amino acids: CASSYPDRGPMNTEAFF. CDR3 DNA: TGTGCCAGCAGTTACCCCGACAGGGGGCCGATGAACACTGAAGCTTTCTTT.

The chain links TRBV14 to TRBJ1-1; D gene uncertain. The V end was cut by 0 bases, the J end by 2 bases, with 7 bases between. Germline CDR1 reads SGHDN; CDR2 reads FVKESK. The CDR3 is 14 amino acids. CDR3 protein: CASSQETENTEAFF. As DNA, the CDR3 is TGTGCCAGCAGCCAAGAGACGGAAAACACTGAAGCTTTCTTT.

The chain couples TRBV6-5 to TRBJ1-3; the D is unclear. Germline CDR1 and CDR2: MNHEY and SVGAGI. The V and J ends lost 1 base and 4 bases respectively, with 5 bases between them. CDR3 length equals 13 residues. DNA for the CDR3: TGTGCCAGCAGTTACTTGGGAGGAAACACCATATATTTT. As protein: CASSYLGGNTIYF.

This chain uses TRBV29-1 with TRBJ2-7, with TRBD1 identical over 9 bases. The ends lost 7 bases at V and 3 bases at J; junction bases unmatched: 10. The CDR3 has 14 amino acids. From germline, CDR1 is SQVTM and CDR2 ANQGSEA. The CDR3 is CSARRDRDLYEQYF. The CDR3 nucleotides read TGCAGCGCCCGCCGGGACAGGGATCTCTACGAGCAGTACTTC.

This chain uses TRBV5-1 with TRBJ2-3, with a tentative D call TRBD1 (6 bases). Germline CDR1 reads SGHRS; CDR2 reads YFSETQ. The CDR3 has 15 residues. Trimming shortened V by 4 bases and J by 6 bases, and 18 bases separated the two germline ends. The CDR3 region has the DNA TGCGCCAGCAGCATGGACCCCGAGGGGGTTGATACGCAGTATTTT. Translation: CASSMDPEGVDTQYF.

The rearrangement joins TRBV28 to TRBJ1-4, with 7 bases matching TRBD1. This CDR3 region has 14 residues. Germline V gives CDR1 MDHEN, CDR2 SYDVKM. J was trimmed by 5 bases and V by 5 bases; bases with no gene match: 5. This CDR3 reads CASSTPGQNEKLFF. DNA of the CDR3: TGTGCCAGCAGTACCCCGGGACAGAATGAAAAACTGTTTTTT.

This clone was detected only once. This chain joins TRBV7-9 and TRBJ1-5; tentatively, D is TRBD1 (5 bases). Per the germline V gene, CDR1 is SEHNR and CDR2 is FQNEAQ (reference sequence). CDR3 length: 17 amino acids. V gave up 3 bases and J gave up 4 bases, with 19 bases separating them. The CDR3 DNA is TGTGCCAGCAGCTTGTCCCGGGGGGATATAGGTAATCAGCCCCAGCATTTT. Translation gives CASSLSRGDIGNQPQHF. Combining the CDR3 with reference TRBV7-9 and TRBJ1-5 gives the whole variable domain DTGVSQNPRHKITKRGQNVTFRCDPISEHNRLYWYRQTLGQGPEFLTYFQNEAQLEKSRLLSDRFSAERPKGSFSTLEIQRTEQGDSAMYLCASSLSRGDIGNQPQHFGDGTRLSIL.

The chain recombines TRBV6-5 with TRBJ2-3; D may be TRBD1 or TRBD2 (5 bases each). The V gene lost 2 bases and the J gene lost 0 bases, with 12 bases spanning the gap. The CDR3 covers 16 residues. The germline CDR1 and CDR2 sequences are MNHEY and SVGAGI. The CDR3 here is CASSYRGPLSTDTQYF. The CDR3 region has the DNA TGTGCCAGCAGTTACCGGGGACCCCTAAGCACAGATACGCAGTATTTT.

The chain links TRBV11-2 to TRBJ2-7, with D maybe TRBD2 (6 bases). Germline values: CDR1 SGHAT, CDR2 FQNNGV. V lost 0 bases to trimming and J lost 4 bases, with 19 bases between them. This CDR3 comprises 17 residues. CDR3 bases: TGTGCCAGCAGCTTAGATCGAGAGCGGGCGATTTTTTACGAGCAGTACTTC. Its protein product is CASSLDRERAIFYEQYF.

The chain has TRBV6-2 or TRBV6-3 and TRBJ1-6, with a tentative D call TRBD1 (5 bases). V was pared by 2 bases and J by 3 bases, with 14 bases between. The CDR3 loop spans 17 amino acids. Germline lookup yields CDR1 MNHEY and CDR2 SVGEGT. The CDR3 nucleotides are TGTGCCAGCAGTTACCCGCGGGGCGGAAGCTATAATTCACCCCTCCACTTT. This translates into CASSYPRGGSYNSPLHF.

The chain combines TRBV3-1 (or the pseudogene TRBV3-2) with TRBJ2-2, with D perhaps being TRBD1 or TRBD2 (5 bases each). The V end was cut by 3 bases, the J end by 1 base, with 9 bases between. This CDR3 has 15 residues. Germline V gene data show CDR1 as LGHDT and CDR2 as YNNKEL (reference sequence). The CDR3 coding sequence is TGTGCCAGCAGCCAGTTTGGGGGGAACACCGGGGAGCTGTTTTTT. Its protein is CASSQFGGNTGELFF.

The V gene is TRBV15, the J gene TRBJ2-1, with a possible D match to TRBD2 (6 bases). Germline V gives CDR1 LNHNV, CDR2 YYDKDF (reference sequence). There are 18 residues in the CDR3. V lost 1 base to trimming and J lost 0 bases, with 16 bases between them. The CDR3 here is CATSRGRGLLISYNEQFF. In DNA form, the CDR3 reads TGTGCCACCAGCAGAGGTCGGGGACTCTTAATCTCCTACAATGAGCAGTTCTTC.

This clone has just a few counts. The rearrangement uses TRBV9 and TRBJ1-4; D uncertain. The CDR3 has 15 amino acids. CDR1 SGDLS and CDR2 YYNGEE come from the germline V gene. Trimming removed 5 bases at V and 3 bases at J, with 14 bases between. This chain's CDR3 is CASSSSSGANEKLFF. In nucleotides, the CDR3 is TGTGCCAGCAGTTCTAGTTCTGGGGCTAATGAAAAACTGTTTTTT. The variable domain in full, with the rest retrieved from reference TRBV9 and TRBJ1-4, is DSGVTQTPKHLITATGQRVTLRCSPRSGDLSVYWYQQSLDQGLQFLIQYYNGEERAKGNILERFSAQQFPDLHSELNLSSLELGDSALYFCASSSSSGANEKLFFGSGTQLSVL.

This clone was picked up a small number of times. The chain links TRBV28 to TRBJ2-7; 8 nucleotides align to TRBD1. Per the germline V gene, CDR1 is MDHEN and CDR2 is SYDVKM. V shed 1 base, J shed 2 bases, and the junction held 4 bases outside the gene matches. The length of the CDR3 is 15 residues. The DNA for the CDR3 is TGTGCCAGCAGTTTATTACGGGACAGGCCCTACGAGCAGTACTTC. The encoded protein is CASSLLRDRPYEQYF.

V usage is TRBV27 and J usage is TRBJ2-3; no clear D. With 9 bases removed from V and 0 bases from J, the gap between germline ends came to 13 bases. CDR1 MNHEY and CDR2 SMNVEV come from the germline V gene (reference sequence). CDR3 length equals 14 residues. The CDR3 DNA sequence: TGTGCCAGTCGTGGCGGTTATAGCACAGATACGCAGTATTTT. Residues: CASRGGYSTDTQYF.

The rearrangement uses TRBV5-6 and TRBJ2-7; possibly TRBD1 or TRBD2 for D (5 bases each). Germline V gene lookup returns CDR1 SGHDT and CDR2 YYEEEE. V lost 6 bases and J 3 bases, leaving 13 bases between the germline ends. The CDR3 loop spans 13 amino acids. CDR3 bases: TGTGCCAGCAAGCAGGGACCCGGCTACGAGCAGTACTTC. It encodes CASKQGPGYEQYF.

The rearrangement links TRBV20-1 to TRBJ2-5, with a tentative D call TRBD2 (6 bases). The CDR3 is 11 residues long. Trimming cost V 7 bases and J 5 bases, with 11 bases left between them. Germline V CDR1 and CDR2: DFQATT, SNEGSKA (reference sequence). In nucleotides, the CDR3 is TGCAGTGGGAGGGGTTTTGAGACCCAGTACTTC. As protein: CSGRGFETQYF.

The V gene is TRBV24-1, the J gene TRBJ2-1; 7 positions agree with TRBD2. Germline V lookup: CDR1 KGHDR, CDR2 SFDVKD. V dropped 3 bases and J dropped 6; count of bases not matched to a gene: 7. This CDR3 is 15 amino acids long. CDR3 coding DNA: TGTGCCACCAGTGATATTAGGGGACTACCCAATGAGCAGTTCTTC. Translating it yields CATSDIRGLPNEQFF.

The CDR3 region is CASSARLLAKNIQYF. CDR3 nucleotides: TGTGCCAGCAGTGCCCGATTACTAGCCAAAAACATTCAGTACTTC. This chain connects TRBV27 to TRBJ2-4; D not resolved. The V gene's germline CDR1 is MNHEY and CDR2 SMNVEV (reference sequence). V lost 5 bases and J 0 bases, leaving 11 bases between the germline ends. The CDR3 totals 15 residues.

This chain connects TRBV25-1 to TRBJ2-3; tentative D call: TRBD1 (6 bases). CDR1 and CDR2 (germline): MGHDK, SYGVNS. CDR3 length equals 15 residues. Trimming left V 4 bases short and J 1 base short, with 12 bases between. CDR3 in DNA: TGTGCCAGCAGTGTACAGGGTATGGGCACAGATACGCAGTATTTT. It translates to CASSVQGMGTDTQYF. Complete variable domain (other parts from reference TRBV25-1 and TRBJ2-3): EADIYQTPRYLVIGTGKKITLECSQTMGHDKMYWYQQDPGMELHLIHYSYGVNSTEKGDLSSESTVSRIRTEHFPLTLESARPSHTSQYLCASSVQGMGTDTQYFGPGTRLTVL.

The rearrangement links TRBV2 to TRBJ1-6; 8 bases line up with TRBD1. V shed 4 bases and J 6 bases; nucleotides not matched to a gene: 5. The CDR3 contains 15 residues. Per germline, CDR1 SNHLY and CDR2 FYNNEI. CDR3 loop: CASSVDRAVNSPLHF. CDR3 DNA: TGTGCCAGCAGTGTGGACAGGGCCGTTAATTCACCCCTCCACTTT.

The table lists this clone with a count of one. The chain uses TRBV12-3 or TRBV12-4 and TRBJ2-7; 8 bases agree with TRBD1. Unmatched junction bases numbered 5, after V lost 5 bases and J lost 5 bases. This CDR3 contains 13 residues. The CDR3 nucleotides are TGTGCCAGCAGTCCTCGGACAGGGAACGAGCAGTACTTC. Translation: CASSPRTGNEQYF.

The chain links TRBV7-9 to TRBJ1-1; D remains ambiguous. Germline CDR1 and CDR2: SEHNR and FQNEAQ (reference sequence). This CDR3 is 15 amino acids long. Trimming left V 0 bases short and J 1 base short, with 9 bases between. CDR3 sequence reads: CASSLAVSWNTEAFF. The CDR3 coding sequence is TGTGCCAGCAGCTTAGCGGTCAGTTGGAACACTGAAGCTTTCTTT. The whole variable domain, filled in from reference TRBV7-9 and TRBJ1-1, reads DTGVSQNPRHKITKRGQNVTFRCDPISEHNRLYWYRQTLGQGPEFLTYFQNEAQLEKSRLLSDRFSAERPKGSFSTLEIQRTEQGDSAMYLCASSLAVSWNTEAFFGQGTRLTVV.

The genes are TRBV6-5 and TRBJ2-7, with 7 positions matching TRBD1. The CDR3 extends over 16 amino acids. Germline loops: CDR1 MNHEY, CDR2 SVGAGI. V trimming: 1 base; J trimming: 0 bases; junction bases outside the gene matches: 6. The CDR3 region is CASSYYPGQASYEQYF. The CDR3 DNA is TGTGCCAGCAGTTACTATCCCGGACAGGCCTCCTACGAGCAGTACTTC.

The V gene is TRBV30, the J gene TRBJ1-2, with a tentative D call TRBD1 (5 bases). Germline V gene sequence: CDR1 GTSNPN, CDR2 SVGIG (reference sequence). V gave up 2 bases and J gave up 3 bases, with 13 bases separating them. The CDR3 sequence is 14 residues long. CDR3 sequence reads: CAWSRTLGDYGYTF. The CDR3 DNA sequence: TGTGCCTGGAGTCGAACTCTGGGGGACTATGGCTACACCTTC.

The chain recombines TRBV20-1 with TRBJ1-3; 7 bases are a match to TRBD1. Germline V CDR1 and CDR2: DFQATT, SNEGSKA (reference sequence). The CDR3 extends over 15 amino acids. With V trimmed by 3 bases and J by 1 base, 6 bases remained unmatched. In DNA form, the CDR3 reads TGCAGTGCTAGTGAGGGGGCACGGTCTGGAAACACCATATATTTT. As protein: CSASEGARSGNTIYF.